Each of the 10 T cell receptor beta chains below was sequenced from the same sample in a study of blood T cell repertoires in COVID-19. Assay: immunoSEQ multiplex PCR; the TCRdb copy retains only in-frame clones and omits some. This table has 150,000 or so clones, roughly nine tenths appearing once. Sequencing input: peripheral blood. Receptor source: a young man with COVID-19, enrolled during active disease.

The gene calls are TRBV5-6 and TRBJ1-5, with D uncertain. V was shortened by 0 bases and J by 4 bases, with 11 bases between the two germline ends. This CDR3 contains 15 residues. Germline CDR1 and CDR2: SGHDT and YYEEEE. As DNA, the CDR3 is TGTGCCAGCAGCTTGGGACCCTCGGGGAATCAGCCCCAGCATTTT. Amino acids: CASSLGPSGNQPQHF.

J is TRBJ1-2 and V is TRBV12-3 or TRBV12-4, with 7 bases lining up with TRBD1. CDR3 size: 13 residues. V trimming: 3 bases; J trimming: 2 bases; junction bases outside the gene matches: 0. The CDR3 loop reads CASSLGQNYGYTF. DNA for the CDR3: TGTGCCAGCAGTTTGGGACAGAACTATGGCTACACCTTC.

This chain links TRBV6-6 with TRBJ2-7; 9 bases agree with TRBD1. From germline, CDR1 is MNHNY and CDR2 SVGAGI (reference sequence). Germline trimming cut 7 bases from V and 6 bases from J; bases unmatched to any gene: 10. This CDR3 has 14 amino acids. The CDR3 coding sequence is TGTGCCAGCACCGAGACAGGGGGTTCGGGCGAGCAGTACTTC. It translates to CASTETGGSGEQYF.

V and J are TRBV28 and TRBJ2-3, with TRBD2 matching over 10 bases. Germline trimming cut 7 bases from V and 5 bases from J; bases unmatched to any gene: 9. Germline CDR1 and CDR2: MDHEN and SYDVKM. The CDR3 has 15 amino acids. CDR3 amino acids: CASTLAGEGRDTQYF. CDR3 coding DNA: TGTGCCAGCACCCTAGCGGGAGAGGGCCGAGATACGCAGTATTTT.

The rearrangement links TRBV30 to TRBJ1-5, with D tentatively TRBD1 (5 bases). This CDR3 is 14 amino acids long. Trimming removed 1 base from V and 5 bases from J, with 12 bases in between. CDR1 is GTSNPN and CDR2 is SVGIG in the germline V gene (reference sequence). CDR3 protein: CAWSASQGDQPQHF. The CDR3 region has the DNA TGTGCCTGGAGTGCGTCCCAGGGTGATCAGCCCCAGCATTTT.

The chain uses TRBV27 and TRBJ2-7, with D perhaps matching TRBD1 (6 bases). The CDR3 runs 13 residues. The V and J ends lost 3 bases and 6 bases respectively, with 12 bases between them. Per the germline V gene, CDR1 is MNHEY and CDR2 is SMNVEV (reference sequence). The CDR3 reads CASSFRGRGEQYF. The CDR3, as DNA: TGTGCCAGCAGTTTTCGGGGCAGGGGCGAGCAGTACTTC.

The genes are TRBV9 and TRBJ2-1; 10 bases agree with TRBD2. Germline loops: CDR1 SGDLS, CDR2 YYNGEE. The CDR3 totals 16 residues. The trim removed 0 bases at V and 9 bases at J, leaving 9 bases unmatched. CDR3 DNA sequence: TGTGCCAGCAGCGTAGGGGCTAGCGGGAGCTCCGGTGAGCAGTTCTTC. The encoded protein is CASSVGASGSSGEQFF.

In nucleotides, the CDR3 is TGTGCCAGCAGTTTCCGGGACAGGGGGCCTCAAGAGACCCAGTACTTC. It specifies CASSFRDRGPQETQYF. V usage is TRBV28 and J usage is TRBJ2-5, with TRBD1 matching over 12 bases. CDR1 is MDHEN and CDR2 is SYDVKM in the germline V gene. The V segment lost 3 bases and the J segment 2 bases; nucleotides outside the gene matches: 4. This CDR3 is 16 amino acids long. Full variable domain (missing parts from reference TRBV28 and TRBJ2-5): DVKVTQSSRYLVKRTGEKVFLECVQDMDHENMFWYRQDPGLGLRLIYFSYDVKMKEKGDIPEGYSVSREKKERFSLILESASTNQTSMYLCASSFRDRGPQETQYFGPGTRLLVL.

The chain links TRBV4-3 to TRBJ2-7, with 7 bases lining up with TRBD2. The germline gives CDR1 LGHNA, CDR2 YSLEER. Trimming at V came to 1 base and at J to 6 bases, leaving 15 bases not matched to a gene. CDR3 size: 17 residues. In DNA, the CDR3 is TGCGCCAGCAGCCAAGTTGGGCAGGCCGGGTGGGGGGGCGAGCAGTACTTC. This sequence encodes CASSQVGQAGWGGEQYF.

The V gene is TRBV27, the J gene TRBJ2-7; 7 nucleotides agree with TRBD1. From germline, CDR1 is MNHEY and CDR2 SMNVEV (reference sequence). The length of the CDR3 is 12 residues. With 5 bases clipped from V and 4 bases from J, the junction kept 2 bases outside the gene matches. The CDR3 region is CASSQQGYEQYF. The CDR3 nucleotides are TGTGCCAGCAGTCAACAGGGGTACGAGCAGTACTTC.